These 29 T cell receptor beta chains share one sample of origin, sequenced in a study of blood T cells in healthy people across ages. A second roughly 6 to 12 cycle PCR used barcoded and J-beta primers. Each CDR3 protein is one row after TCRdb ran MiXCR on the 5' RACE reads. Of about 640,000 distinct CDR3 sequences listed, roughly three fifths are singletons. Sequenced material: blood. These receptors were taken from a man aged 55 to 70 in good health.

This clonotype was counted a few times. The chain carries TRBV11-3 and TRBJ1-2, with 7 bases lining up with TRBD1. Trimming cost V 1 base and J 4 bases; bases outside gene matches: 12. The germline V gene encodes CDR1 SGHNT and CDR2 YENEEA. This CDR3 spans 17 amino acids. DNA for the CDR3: TGTGCCAGCAGCTTAGGAGTTTGGGGACAGAGGATCTATGGCTACACCTTC. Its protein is CASSLGVWGQRIYGYTF.

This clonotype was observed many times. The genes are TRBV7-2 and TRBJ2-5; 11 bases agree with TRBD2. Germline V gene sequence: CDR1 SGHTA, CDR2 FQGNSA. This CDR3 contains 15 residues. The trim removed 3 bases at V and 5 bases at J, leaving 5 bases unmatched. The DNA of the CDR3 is TGTGCCAGCAGCTTCCCGACTAGCGGGGCCGAGACCCAGTACTTC. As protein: CASSFPTSGAETQYF. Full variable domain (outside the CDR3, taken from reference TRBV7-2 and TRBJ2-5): GAGVSQSPSNKVTEKGKDVELRCDPISGHTALYWYRQSLGQGLEFLIYFQGNSAPDKSGLPSDRFSAERTGGSVSTLTIQRTQQEDSAVYLCASSFPTSGAETQYFGPGTRLLVL.

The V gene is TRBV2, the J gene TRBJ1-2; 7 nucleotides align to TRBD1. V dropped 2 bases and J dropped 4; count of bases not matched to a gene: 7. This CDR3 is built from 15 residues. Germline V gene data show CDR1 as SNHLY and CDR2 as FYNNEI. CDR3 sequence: CASSEMRGPGYGYTF. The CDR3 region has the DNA TGTGCCAGCAGTGAAATGAGGGGGCCGGGCTATGGCTACACCTTC.

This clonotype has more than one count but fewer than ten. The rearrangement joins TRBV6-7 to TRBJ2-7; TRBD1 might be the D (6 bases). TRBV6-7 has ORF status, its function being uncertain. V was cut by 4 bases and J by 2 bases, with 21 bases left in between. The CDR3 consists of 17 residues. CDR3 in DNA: TGTGCCAGCAGTTGCCCGAGGACAGACGATAGCACCTACGAGCAGTACTTC. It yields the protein CASSCPRTDDSTYEQYF.

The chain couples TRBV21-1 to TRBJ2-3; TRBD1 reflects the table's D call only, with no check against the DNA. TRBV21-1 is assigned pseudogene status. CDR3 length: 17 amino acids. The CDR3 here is CASSPRSGGQGTDTQYF. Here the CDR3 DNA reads TGTGCCAGCAGCCCCCGGAGCGGGGGCCAGGGGACAGATACGCAGTATTTT.

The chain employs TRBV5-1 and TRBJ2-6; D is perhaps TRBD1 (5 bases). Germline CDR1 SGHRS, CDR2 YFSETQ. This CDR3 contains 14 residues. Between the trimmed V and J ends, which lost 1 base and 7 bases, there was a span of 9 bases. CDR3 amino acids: CASSLSGLANVLTF. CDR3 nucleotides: TGCGCCAGCAGCTTGTCAGGGCTCGCCAACGTCCTGACTTTC. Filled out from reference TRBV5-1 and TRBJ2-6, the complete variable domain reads KAGVTQTPRYLIKTRGQQVTLSCSPISGHRSVSWYQQTPGQGLQFLFEYFSETQRNKGNFPGRFSGRQFSNSRSEMNVSTLELGDSALYLCASSLSGLANVLTFGAGSRLTVL.

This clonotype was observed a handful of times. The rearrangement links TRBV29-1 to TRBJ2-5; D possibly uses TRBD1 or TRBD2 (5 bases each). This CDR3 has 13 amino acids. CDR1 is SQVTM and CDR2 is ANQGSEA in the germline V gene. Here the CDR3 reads CSGKRGDGETQYF. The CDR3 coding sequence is TGCAGTGGAAAGAGGGGAGACGGAGAGACCCAGTACTTC.

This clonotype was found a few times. The CDR3 loop reads CASSFAPEREQFF. The CDR3 DNA is TGCGCCAGCAGCTTCGCGCCTGAACGTGAGCAGTTCTTC. The chain joins TRBV5-1 to TRBJ2-1; D is ambiguous. From germline, CDR1 is SGHRS and CDR2 YFSETQ. This CDR3 has 13 amino acids. Trimming cost V 2 bases and J 9 bases, with 12 bases left between them.

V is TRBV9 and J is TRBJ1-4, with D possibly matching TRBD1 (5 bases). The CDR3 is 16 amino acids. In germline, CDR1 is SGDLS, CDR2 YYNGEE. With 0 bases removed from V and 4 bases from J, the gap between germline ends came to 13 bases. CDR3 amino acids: CASSVGIGAGNEKLFF. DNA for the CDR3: TGTGCCAGCAGCGTAGGGATAGGGGCGGGTAATGAAAAACTGTTTTTT.

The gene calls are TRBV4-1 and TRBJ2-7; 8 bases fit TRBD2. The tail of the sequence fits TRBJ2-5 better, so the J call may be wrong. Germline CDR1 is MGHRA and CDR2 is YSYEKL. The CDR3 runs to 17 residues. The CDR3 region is CASSQEELAGGRETQYF. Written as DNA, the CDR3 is TGCGCCAGCAGCCAAGAGGAGCTGGCGGGAGGCAGGGAGACCCAGTACTTC.

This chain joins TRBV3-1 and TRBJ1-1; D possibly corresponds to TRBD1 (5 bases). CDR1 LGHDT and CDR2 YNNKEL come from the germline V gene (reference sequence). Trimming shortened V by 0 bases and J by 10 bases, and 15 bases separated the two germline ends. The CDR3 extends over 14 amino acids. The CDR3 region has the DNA TGTGCCAGCAGCCAAGATCTGAGGGGTTACGGAGCTTTCTTT. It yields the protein CASSQDLRGYGAFF. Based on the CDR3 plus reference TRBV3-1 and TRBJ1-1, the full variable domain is DTAVSQTPKYLVTQMGNDKSIKCEQNLGHDTMYWYKQDSKKFLKIMFSYNNKELIINETVPNRFSPKSPDKAHLNLHINSLELGDSAVYFCASSQDLRGYGAFFGQGTRLTVV.

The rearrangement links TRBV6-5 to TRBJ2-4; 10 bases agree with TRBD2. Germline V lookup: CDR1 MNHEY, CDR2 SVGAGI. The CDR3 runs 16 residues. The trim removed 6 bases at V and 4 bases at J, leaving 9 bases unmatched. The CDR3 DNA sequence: TGTGCCAGCAGCTCCGGGACTAGCGAGGGAAAAAACATTCAGTACTTC. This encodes CASSSGTSEGKNIQYF.

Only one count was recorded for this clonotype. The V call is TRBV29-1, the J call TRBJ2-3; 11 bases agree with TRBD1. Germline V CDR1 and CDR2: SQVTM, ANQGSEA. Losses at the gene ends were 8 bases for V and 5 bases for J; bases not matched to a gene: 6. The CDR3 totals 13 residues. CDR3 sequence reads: CSLPGQGGDTQYF. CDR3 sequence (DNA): TGCAGCCTACCGGGACAGGGGGGAGATACGCAGTATTTT.

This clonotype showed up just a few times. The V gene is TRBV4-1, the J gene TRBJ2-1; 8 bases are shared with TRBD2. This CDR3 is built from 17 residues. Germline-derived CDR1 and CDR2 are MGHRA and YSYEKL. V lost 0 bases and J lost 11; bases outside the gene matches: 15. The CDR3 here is CASSQDWPSGGTVKQFF. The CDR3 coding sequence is TGCGCCAGCAGCCAAGATTGGCCGAGCGGGGGCACAGTAAAGCAGTTCTTC.

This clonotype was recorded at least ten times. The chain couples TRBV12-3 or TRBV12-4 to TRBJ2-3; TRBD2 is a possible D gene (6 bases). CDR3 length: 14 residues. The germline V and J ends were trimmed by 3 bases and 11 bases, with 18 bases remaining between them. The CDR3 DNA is TGTGCCAGCAGTTTTGGGGGGACCGGAGATGTGCAGTATTTT. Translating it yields CASSFGGTGDVQYF.

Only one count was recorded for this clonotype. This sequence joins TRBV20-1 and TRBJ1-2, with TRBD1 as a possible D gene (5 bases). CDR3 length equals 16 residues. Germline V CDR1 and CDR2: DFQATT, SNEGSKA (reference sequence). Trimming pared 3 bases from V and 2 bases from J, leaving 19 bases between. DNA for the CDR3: TGCAGTGCTAGTGATTCGGGACGGACACCAAACTATGGCTACACCTTC. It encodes CSASDSGRTPNYGYTF.

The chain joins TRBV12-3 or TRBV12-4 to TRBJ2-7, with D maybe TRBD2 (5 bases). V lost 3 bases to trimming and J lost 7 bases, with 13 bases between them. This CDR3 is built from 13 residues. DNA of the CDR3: TGTGCCAGCAGTTTCATCGAGGGCAATGAGCAGTACTTC. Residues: CASSFIEGNEQYF.

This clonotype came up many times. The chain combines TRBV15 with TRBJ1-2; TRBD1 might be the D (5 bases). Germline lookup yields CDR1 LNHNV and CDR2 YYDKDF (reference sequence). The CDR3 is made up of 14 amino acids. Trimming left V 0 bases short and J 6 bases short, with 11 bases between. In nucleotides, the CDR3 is TGTGCCACCAGCAGAGATTTTGGGGGAGATGGCTACACCTTC. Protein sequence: CATSRDFGGDGYTF.

The CDR3 DNA follows: TGTGCCACCAGCAGAGTGAGCCCCGACAGTGGGCAGTACAATGAGCAGTTCTTC. It specifies CATSRVSPDSGQYNEQFF. The V gene is TRBV15, the J gene TRBJ2-1; the D gene is possibly TRBD1 (5 bases). This CDR3 region has 18 residues. The V gene's germline CDR1 is LNHNV and CDR2 YYDKDF (reference sequence). The V and J ends lost 1 base and 4 bases respectively, with 20 bases between them.

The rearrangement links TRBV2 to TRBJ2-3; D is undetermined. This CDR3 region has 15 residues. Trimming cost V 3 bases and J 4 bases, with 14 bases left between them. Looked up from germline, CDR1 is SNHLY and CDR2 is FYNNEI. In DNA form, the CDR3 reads TGTGCCAGCAGTGACAGGAGCGTTGGATCAGATACGCAGTATTTT. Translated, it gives CASSDRSVGSDTQYF.

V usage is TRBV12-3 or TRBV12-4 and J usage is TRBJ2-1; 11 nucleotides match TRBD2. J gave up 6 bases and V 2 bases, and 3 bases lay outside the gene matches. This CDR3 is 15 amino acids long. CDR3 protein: CASSLSTSGGNEQFF. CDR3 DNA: TGTGCCAGCAGTTTAAGTACTAGCGGGGGCAATGAGCAGTTCTTC.

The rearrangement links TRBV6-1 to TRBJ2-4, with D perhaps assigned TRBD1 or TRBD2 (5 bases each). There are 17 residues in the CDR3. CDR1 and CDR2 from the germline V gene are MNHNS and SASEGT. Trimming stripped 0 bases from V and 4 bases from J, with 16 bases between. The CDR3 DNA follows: TGTGCCAGCAGTGAAGCAACACTAGGGACGGCGAAAAACATTCAGTACTTC. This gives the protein CASSEATLGTAKNIQYF.

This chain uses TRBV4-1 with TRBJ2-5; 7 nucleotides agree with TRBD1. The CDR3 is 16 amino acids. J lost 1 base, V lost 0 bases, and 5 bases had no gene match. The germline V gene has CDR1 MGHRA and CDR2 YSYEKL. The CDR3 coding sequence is TGCGCCAGCAGCCAAGATCGGGGACAGTTCCAAGAGACCCAGTACTTC. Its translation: CASSQDRGQFQETQYF.

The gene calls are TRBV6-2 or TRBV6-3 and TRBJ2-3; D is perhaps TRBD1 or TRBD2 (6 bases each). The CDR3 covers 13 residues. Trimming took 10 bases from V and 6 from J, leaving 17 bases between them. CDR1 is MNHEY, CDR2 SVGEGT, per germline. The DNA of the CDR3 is TGTGCCATCAACCCTGGAGGGGGGGATACGCAGTATTTT. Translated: CAINPGGGDTQYF.

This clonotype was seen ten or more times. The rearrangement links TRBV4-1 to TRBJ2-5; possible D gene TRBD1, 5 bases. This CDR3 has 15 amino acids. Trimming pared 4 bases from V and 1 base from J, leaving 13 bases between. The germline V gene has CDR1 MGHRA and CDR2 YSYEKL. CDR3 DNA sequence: TGCGCCAGCAGCCCGAACGGACACGTCCAAGAGACCCAGTACTTC. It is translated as CASSPNGHVQETQYF.

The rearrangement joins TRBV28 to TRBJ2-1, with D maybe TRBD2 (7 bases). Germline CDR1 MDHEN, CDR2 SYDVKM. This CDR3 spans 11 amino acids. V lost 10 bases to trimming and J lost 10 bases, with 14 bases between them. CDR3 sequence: CATSGGREQFF. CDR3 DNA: TGTGCCACCTCCGGGGGGCGAGAGCAGTTCTTC.

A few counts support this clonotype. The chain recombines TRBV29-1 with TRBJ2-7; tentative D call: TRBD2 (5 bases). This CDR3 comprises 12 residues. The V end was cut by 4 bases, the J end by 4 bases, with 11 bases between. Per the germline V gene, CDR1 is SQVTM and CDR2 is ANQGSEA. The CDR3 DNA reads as TGCAGCGTTGTGGCTAGCAGGTACGAGCAGTACTTC. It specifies CSVVASRYEQYF.

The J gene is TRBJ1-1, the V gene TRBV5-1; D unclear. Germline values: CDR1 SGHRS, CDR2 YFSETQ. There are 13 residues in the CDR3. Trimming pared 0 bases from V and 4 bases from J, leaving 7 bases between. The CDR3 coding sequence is TGCGCCAGCAGCTTGGGGTGGACCACTGAAGCTTTCTTT. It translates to CASSLGWTTEAFF.

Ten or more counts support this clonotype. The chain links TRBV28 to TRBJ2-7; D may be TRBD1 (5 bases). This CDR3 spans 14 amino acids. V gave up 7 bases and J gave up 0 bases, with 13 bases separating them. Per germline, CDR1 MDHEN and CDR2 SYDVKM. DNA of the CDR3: TGTGCCAGCACCCCAACAGGACCCTCCTACGAGCAGTACTTC. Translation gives CASTPTGPSYEQYF. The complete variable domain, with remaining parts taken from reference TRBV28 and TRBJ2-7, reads DVKVTQSSRYLVKRTGEKVFLECVQDMDHENMFWYRQDPGLGLRLIYFSYDVKMKEKGDIPEGYSVSREKKERFSLILESASTNQTSMYLCASTPTGPSYEQYFGPGTRLTVT.